This record looks at one T cell receptor beta chain sequence and its context. There is no known antigen for this receptor. The sample holds no much larger clone one base away, and base qualities are not on file. The identical CDR3 is also encoded by other nucleotide sequences in the sample. This sample is drawn from a study of blood T cell repertoires in COVID-19 (dated by TCRdb to 2018 to 2020). For the wider study: Samples from collaborators originated in the United States, Italy and Spain and spanned both the acute and convalescent phases of COVID-19. The prospective study material was composed of cDNA or gDNA derived from T cells, B-cell-depleted T cells, or PBMCs. Deeply sampled blood TCRbeta repertoires from subjects exposed to, actively infected with, or recovered from COVID-19 were included in the dataset. The repertoires were released in a freely available public database intended as a resource for research on the immune response to SARS-CoV-2. The samples were drawn from two sources: the first 160 participants of the ongoing ImmuneRACE study, and approximately 1,300 subjects contributed by 6 global collaborators. The sample metadata nearly always contained a de-identified subject ID, COVID-19 status, age in years and sex. Where available, HLA class I and class II types were obtained from metadata supplied by the sample provider rather than from assay-based typing. What the authors observed across the whole study: How much clinical and demographic metadata was included differed by source and by participant, and the metadata was provided uncurated.

The germline V gene encodes CDR1 LNHDA and CDR2 SQIVND (reference sequence). The CDR3 numbers 11 residues from cysteine through phenylalanine. Only the CDR3 DNA is retained, 33 bases long and in frame from the first base. Trimming at the junction amounts to 4 bases on V and 5 bases on J, and the germline ends lie 6 bases apart. The immunoSEQ Assay, a bias-controlled multiplex PCR, was used to amplify TCRbeta CDR3 regions from genomic DNA. Processing in the source paper ran as follows. Within the assay, amplification of reference gene primers was used to estimate how many nucleated cells each sample contained. To quantify the absolute abundance of each unique TCRbeta CDR3 rearrangement, sequence reads were collapsed and filtered. Productive Simpson clonality was computed per sample as the square root of Simpson's diversity index over productive rearrangements. TCRdb re-hosts the immuneACCESS table, in-frame sequences only. Its copies lack some clones; in the studies checked, an unresolved V gene accounts for under half of them, and the cause for the rest is not known. V and J calls and clone size are those listed in that table; D and trimming were worked out from the DNA. Present in this sample are a few hundred thousand clones, approximately 90% of which were seen just once. Roughly a tenth of the sample is held by the ten biggest clonotypes.

In the prospective study, participants were roughly 18 to 90 years old, resided in 25 or so geographic areas of the United States, and were enrolled through a virtual design. Cohort assignment in the prospective study relied on participant-reported clinical history from a screening survey and a study questionnaire. ImmuneRACE Cohort 3 recovered participants were defined by two consecutive negative NP/OP PCR tests, healthcare professional clearance, or symptom resolution. Each participant in the prospective study had whole blood, serum and a nasopharyngeal or oropharyngeal swab collected by mobile phlebotomists. Prospective study participants could optionally give additional blood draws and questionnaires over an approximately two-month period. Before DNA extraction, prospective study blood samples were shipped either frozen or at room temperature.

The sequence links TRBV19 to TRBJ2-7, with a tentative D gene TRBD1 over 5 matching bases. The TCR comes from a woman aged 40 to 50 who had recovered from COVID-19. Sequencing input: PBMCs or T cells enriched from blood (not recorded which). DNA sequence: TGTGCCAGTAGTACCAGGGACGAGCAGTACTTC. Its translation reads: CASSTRDEQYF.